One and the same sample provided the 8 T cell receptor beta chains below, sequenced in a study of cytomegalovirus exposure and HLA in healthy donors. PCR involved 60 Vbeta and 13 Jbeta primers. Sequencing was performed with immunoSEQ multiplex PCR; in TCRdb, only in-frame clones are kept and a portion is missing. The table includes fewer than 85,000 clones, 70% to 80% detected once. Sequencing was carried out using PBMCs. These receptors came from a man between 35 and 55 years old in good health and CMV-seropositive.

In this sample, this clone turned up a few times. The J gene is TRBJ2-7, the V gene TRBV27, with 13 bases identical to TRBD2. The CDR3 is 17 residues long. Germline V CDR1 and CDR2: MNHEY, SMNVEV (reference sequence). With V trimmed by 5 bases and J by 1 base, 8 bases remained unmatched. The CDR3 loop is CASSPRLAGGLSYEQYF. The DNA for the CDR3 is TGTGCCAGCAGTCCCAGACTAGCGGGGGGCCTTTCCTACGAGCAGTACTTC.

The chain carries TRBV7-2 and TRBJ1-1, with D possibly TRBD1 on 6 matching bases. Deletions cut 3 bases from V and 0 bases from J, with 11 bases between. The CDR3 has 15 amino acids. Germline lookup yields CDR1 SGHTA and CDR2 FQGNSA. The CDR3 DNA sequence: TGTGCCAGCAGCTTTGCACAGGGCATGAACACTGAAGCTTTCTTT. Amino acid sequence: CASSFAQGMNTEAFF. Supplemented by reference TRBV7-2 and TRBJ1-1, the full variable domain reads GAGVSQSPSNKVTEKGKDVELRCDPISGHTALYWYRQSLGQGLEFLIYFQGNSAPDKSGLPSDRFSAERTGGSVSTLTIQRTQQEDSAVYLCASSFAQGMNTEAFFGQGTRLTVV.

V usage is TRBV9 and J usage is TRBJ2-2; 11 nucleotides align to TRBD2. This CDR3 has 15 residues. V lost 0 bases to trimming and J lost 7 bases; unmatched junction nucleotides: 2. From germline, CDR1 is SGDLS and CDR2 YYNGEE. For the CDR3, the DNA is TGTGCCAGCAGCGTAGATGGGACTAGCGGCGGGGAGCTGTTTTTT. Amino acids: CASSVDGTSGGELFF.

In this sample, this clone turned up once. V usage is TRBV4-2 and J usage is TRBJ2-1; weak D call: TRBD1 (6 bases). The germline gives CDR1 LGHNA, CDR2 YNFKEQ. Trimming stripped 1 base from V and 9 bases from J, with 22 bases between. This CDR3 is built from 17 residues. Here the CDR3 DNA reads TGTGCCAGCAGCCAAGGGGACCGACCTCGCCTCAGGGGTGAGCAGTTCTTC. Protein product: CASSQGDRPRLRGEQFF.

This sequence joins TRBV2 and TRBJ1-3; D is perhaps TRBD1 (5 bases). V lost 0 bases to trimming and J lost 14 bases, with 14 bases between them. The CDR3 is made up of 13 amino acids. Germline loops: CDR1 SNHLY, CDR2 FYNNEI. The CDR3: CASSEAGGSTVYF. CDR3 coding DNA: TGTGCCAGCAGTGAAGCCGGGGGGTCTACCGTATATTTT.

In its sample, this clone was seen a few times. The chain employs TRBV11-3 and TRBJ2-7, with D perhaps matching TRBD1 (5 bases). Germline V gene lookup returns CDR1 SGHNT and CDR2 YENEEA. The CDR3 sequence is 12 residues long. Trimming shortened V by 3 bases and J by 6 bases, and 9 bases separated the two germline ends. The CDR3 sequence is CASSLGQGEQYF. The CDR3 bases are TGTGCCAGCAGCTTGGGTCAGGGCGAGCAGTACTTC.

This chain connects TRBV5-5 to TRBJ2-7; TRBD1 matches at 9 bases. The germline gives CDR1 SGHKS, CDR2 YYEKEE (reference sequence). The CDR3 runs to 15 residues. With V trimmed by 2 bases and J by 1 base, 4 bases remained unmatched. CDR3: CASSFGQGRSYEQYF. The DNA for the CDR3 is TGTGCCAGCAGCTTCGGACAGGGGAGGTCCTACGAGCAGTACTTC. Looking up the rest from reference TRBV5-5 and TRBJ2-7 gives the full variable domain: DAGVTQSPTHLIKTRGQQVTLRCSPISGHKSVSWYQQVLGQGPQFIFQYYEKEERGRGNFPDRFSARQFPNYSSELNVNALLLGDSALYLCASSFGQGRSYEQYFGPGTRLTVT.

The CDR3 sequence is CASSLLGYSTDTQYF. The CDR3 DNA follows: TGCGCCAGCAGCTTGCTCGGTTATAGCACAGATACGCAGTATTTT. The chain combines TRBV5-1 with TRBJ2-3; no clear D. The V gene lost 1 base and the J gene lost 0 bases, with 9 bases spanning the gap. This CDR3 is built from 15 residues. Germline V gene data show CDR1 as SGHRS and CDR2 as YFSETQ.